This TCR beta chain is drawn from a study of T cells in Graves' hyperthyroidism and ophthalmopathy. This clonotype was seen a few times. Patients showing uncontrolled infection, other autoimmune disease, pregnancy or lactation were ineligible. Amplified TCR beta CDR3 regions came from RNA transcripts. The study used the HTBI primer set for a first-round RT-PCR of the TCR CDR3. TCRdb processed the multiplex PCR reads anew with MiXCR; each CDR3 protein has one entry. The table has 400,000 to 600,000 distinct CDR3 sequences, 20% to 25% seen once. V lost 5 bases and J lost 1; bases outside the gene matches: 9. The CDR3 totals 19 residues. CDR1 is SGHVS, CDR2 FQNEAQ, per germline.

This chain links TRBV7-8 with TRBJ2-4, with 15 bases matching TRBD2. Sequencing was done on a sample of blood. This TCR came from a young man with Graves' hyperthyroidism. The CDR3 loop reads CASSPRTSGGAPAKNIQYF. CDR3 sequence (DNA): TGTGCCAGCAGCCCTCGGACTAGCGGGGGGGCCCCGGCCAAAAACATTCAGTACTTC.